These 32 T cell receptor beta chains came from one sample sequenced in a study of identical twins (dated by TCRdb to the mid-2010s). Library preparation was by 5' RACE. The sequencer listed for this sample is Illumina HiSeq 2000. The public sequencing data were trimmed at Q25 with fastp and processed into clonotypes with MiXCR by TCRdb, which kept only in-frame beta chains. Every distinct CDR3 protein forms one entry, paired with its most common genes and DNA. In this sample the table shows 750,000 to 950,000 distinct CDR3 sequences, approximately 13% of which occur a single time. The ten largest account for 1.5% to 2% of the sample. The sample was also reused in another study, on yellow fever vaccine responses in identical twins.

The sequenced sample consisted of PBMCs. Receptor source: a woman under 30 in good health.

A few counts support this clonotype. This rearrangement joins TRBV25-1 to TRBJ1-6; maybe TRBD1 (5 bases). Germline V gene sequence: CDR1 MGHDK, CDR2 SYGVNS. This CDR3 region has 14 residues. Between the trimmed V and J ends, which lost 3 bases and 7 bases, there was a span of 10 bases. CDR3 DNA: TGTGCCAGCAGTGATGGGACGTCAAATTCACCCCTCCACTTT. It specifies CASSDGTSNSPLHF.

V usage is TRBV3-1 and J usage is TRBJ2-1, with D possibly TRBD2 on 6 matching bases. Looked up from germline, CDR1 is LGHDT and CDR2 is YNNKEL (reference sequence). The CDR3 length is 13 residues. With 5 bases removed from V and 6 bases from J, the gap between germline ends came to 11 bases. CDR3 nucleotide sequence: TGTGCCAGCAGCTACGGGAGTAGCAATGAGCAGTTCTTC. Translating gives CASSYGSSNEQFF.

A few counts support this clonotype. J is TRBJ1-3 and V is TRBV10-3; D not resolved. The V gene lost 6 bases and the J gene lost 1 base, with 10 bases spanning the gap. CDR3 length: 14 amino acids. The germline CDR1 and CDR2 sequences are ENHRY and SYGVKD. The CDR3 DNA reads TGTGCCATCAGATCCTCGGGGTCTGGAAACACCATATATTTT. Amino acid sequence: CAIRSSGSGNTIYF.

The chain is built from TRBV6-1 and TRBJ2-7; 9 nucleotides align to TRBD1. This CDR3 contains 15 residues. CDR1 and CDR2 from the germline V gene are MNHNS and SASEGT. V lost 6 bases to trimming and J lost 9 bases; unmatched junction nucleotides: 15. The CDR3 sequence: CASRISGQGRSAQYF. CDR3 nucleotide sequence: TGTGCCAGCAGGATATCGGGACAGGGACGTTCCGCGCAGTACTTC.

In its sample, this clonotype was seen a few times. J is TRBJ2-3 and V is TRBV11-3; TRBD1 aligns across 8 bases. Germline V lookup: CDR1 SGHNT, CDR2 YENEEA. This CDR3 comprises 14 residues. Germline trimming cut 8 bases from V and 5 bases from J; bases unmatched to any gene: 9. The CDR3 DNA sequence: TGTGCCAGCTCCGGACAGGGAGGATTAGATACGCAGTATTTT. Residues: CASSGQGGLDTQYF.

The chain combines TRBV7-9 with TRBJ2-1; D remains unclear. Deletions cut 0 bases from V and 4 bases from J, with 10 bases between. The CDR3 extends over 15 amino acids. Germline V lookup: CDR1 SEHNR, CDR2 FQNEAQ (reference sequence). CDR3: CASSLAYTTYNEQFF. CDR3 bases: TGTGCCAGCAGCTTAGCCTATACTACTTACAATGAGCAGTTCTTC.

This chain connects TRBV5-1 to TRBJ1-2, with 9 bases lining up with TRBD1. With 4 bases clipped from V and 8 bases from J, the junction kept 9 bases outside the gene matches. Germline CDR1 and CDR2: SGHRS and YFSETQ. This CDR3 region has 14 residues. This CDR3 reads CASSVGQGTDGYTF. The DNA of the CDR3 is TGCGCCAGCAGCGTCGGACAGGGGACTGACGGCTACACCTTC.

This clonotype showed up just a few times. The rearrangement joins TRBV11-2 to TRBJ2-5, with 12 positions matching TRBD1. The J segment lost 4 bases and the V segment lost 10 bases, leaving 7 bases of the junction unmatched. Germline loops: CDR1 SGHAT, CDR2 FQNNGV. This CDR3 region has 14 residues. CDR3 in amino acids: CATMGQGAGETQYF. Here the CDR3 DNA reads TGTGCCACTATGGGACAGGGGGCTGGAGAGACCCAGTACTTC.

This clonotype was detected a few times. The chain carries TRBV15 and TRBJ2-7; 10 positions match TRBD1. The length of the CDR3 is 20 residues. V shed 2 bases, J shed 0 bases, and the junction held 16 bases outside the gene matches. Germline V gene sequence: CDR1 LNHNV, CDR2 YYDKDF (reference sequence). CDR3 DNA: TGTGCCACCAGCAGATTGACAGGGGGCGTAAGAATTTGGGCCTCCTACGAGCAGTACGTC. This codes for CATSRLTGGVRIWASYEQYV.

This clonotype was recorded only once. The chain recombines TRBV28 with TRBJ2-3, with D possibly TRBD1 on 5 matching bases. The V gene's germline CDR1 is MDHEN and CDR2 SYDVKM. CDR3 length equals 14 residues. V lost 5 bases, J lost 2 bases, and 11 bases lay in between. The chain's CDR3 is CASSTDSYTDTQYF. In DNA form, the CDR3 reads TGTGCCAGCAGTACAGACAGTTACACAGATACGCAGTATTTT.

The V and J genes are TRBV11-2 and TRBJ2-1; D unclear. Trimming removed 3 bases from V and 7 bases from J, with 13 bases in between. The CDR3 is 14 amino acids. CDR1 and CDR2 (germline): SGHAT, FQNNGV. The CDR3 DNA follows: TGTGCCAGCAGCTTCCTAGACACCGTGAATGAGCAGTTCTTC. Amino acid sequence: CASSFLDTVNEQFF.

This clonotype was recorded many times. The chain carries TRBV5-1 and TRBJ2-3; tentative D call: TRBD2 (6 bases). Germline assignment: CDR1 SGHRS and CDR2 YFSETQ. V lost 0 bases to trimming and J lost 2 bases, with 10 bases between them. This CDR3 comprises 15 residues. The CDR3 DNA follows: TGCGCCAGCAGCTTGGGCGGGGTTTACACAGATACGCAGTATTTT. Its translation: CASSLGGVYTDTQYF.

This clonotype was detected many times. The chain links TRBV5-1 to TRBJ1-1; no reliable D call. Trimming left V 3 bases short and J 4 bases short, with 13 bases between. The CDR3 is 14 residues long. The germline V gene encodes CDR1 SGHRS and CDR2 YFSETQ. The CDR3 is CASSSTLGSTEAFF. The CDR3 region has the DNA TGCGCCAGCAGCTCCACCCTTGGAAGCACTGAAGCTTTCTTT.

This rearrangement joins TRBV11-2 to TRBJ1-1, with D maybe TRBD1 (5 bases). The CDR3 consists of 15 residues. Germline lookup yields CDR1 SGHAT and CDR2 FQNNGV. V was pared by 1 base and J by 0 bases, with 9 bases between. CDR3: CASSLGLGVNTEAFF. The CDR3 bases are TGTGCCAGCAGCTTAGGTCTGGGGGTGAACACTGAAGCTTTCTTT.

The chain recombines TRBV15 with TRBJ2-1; the D is unclear. This CDR3 contains 17 residues. Per germline, CDR1 LNHNV and CDR2 YYDKDF (reference sequence). V lost 3 bases and J 1 base, leaving 16 bases between the germline ends. The DNA of the CDR3 is TGTGCCACCAGCAGCCCCCGTAGTGATCCGTCCTACAATGAGCAGTTCTTC. Its translation: CATSSPRSDPSYNEQFF. Full variable domain (missing parts from reference TRBV15 and TRBJ2-1): DAMVIQNPRYQVTQFGKPVTLSCSQTLNHNVMYWYQQKSSQAPKLLFHYYDKDFNNEADTPDNFQSRRPNTSFCFLDIRSPGLGDTAMYLCATSSPRSDPSYNEQFFGPGTRLTVL.

This clonotype was picked up a small number of times. V and J are TRBV5-1 and TRBJ2-7; 9 bases line up with TRBD2. Germline CDR1 is SGHRS and CDR2 is YFSETQ. CDR3 size: 16 residues. V shed 0 bases, J shed 0 bases, and the junction held 4 bases outside the gene matches. In DNA form, the CDR3 reads TGCGCCAGCAGCTTGGGAAGGCGGGAGGGCTCCTACGAGCAGTACTTC. Residues: CASSLGRREGSYEQYF.

The chain carries TRBV6-1 and TRBJ2-1; 8 bases line up with TRBD1. The CDR3 contains 16 residues. The germline gives CDR1 MNHNS, CDR2 SASEGT. The V gene end was trimmed by 6 bases and the J gene end by 0 bases; junction bases not matched to a gene: 7. As DNA, the CDR3 is TGTGCCAGCAGGCGACAGGGGATGGGCTCCTACAATGAGCAGTTCTTC. Translating it yields CASRRQGMGSYNEQFF.

This chain links TRBV6-1 with TRBJ2-1; D is unresolved. The CDR3 runs to 14 residues. Germline CDR1 is MNHNS and CDR2 is SASEGT. Trimming shortened V by 6 bases and J by 8 bases, and 17 bases separated the two germline ends. CDR3 bases: TGTGCCAGCAGCTCGGCTCGGATAACGGATGAGCAGTTCTTC. Translating gives CASSSARITDEQFF.

The rearrangement uses TRBV20-1 and TRBJ2-7; TRBD2 aligns across 9 bases. Per germline, CDR1 DFQATT and CDR2 SNEGSKA (reference sequence). V gave up 3 bases and J gave up 6 bases; unmatched junction bases: 6. The length of the CDR3 is 13 residues. The DNA for the CDR3 is TGCAGTGCTAGCCCAACTAGCGGGTCCGAGCAGTACTTC. This gives the protein CSASPTSGSEQYF.

A few counts support this clonotype. The V call is TRBV20-1, the J call TRBJ2-1; 10 bases line up with TRBD1. The junction had 5 bases not matched to a gene; V was cut back by 3 bases and J by 3 bases. Germline V gene sequence: CDR1 DFQATT, CDR2 SNEGSKA (reference sequence). The CDR3 sequence is 15 residues long. CDR3 protein: CSASLGTGVYNEQFF. CDR3 in DNA: TGCAGTGCTAGCCTTGGGACAGGGGTCTACAATGAGCAGTTCTTC.

The J gene is TRBJ2-1, the V gene TRBV6-1; TRBD2 agrees at 12 bases. CDR1 is MNHNS and CDR2 is SASEGT in the germline V gene. Unmatched junction bases numbered 10, after V lost 6 bases and J lost 4 bases. The CDR3 consists of 17 residues. The CDR3 reads CASSPTLAGGGYNEQFF. CDR3 nucleotides: TGTGCCAGCAGCCCGACACTAGCGGGGGGTGGGTACAATGAGCAGTTCTTC.

This clonotype appeared a few times. The gene calls are TRBV20-1 and TRBJ2-7, with D perhaps matching TRBD1 (5 bases). The V and J ends lost 5 bases and 3 bases respectively, with 17 bases between them. The CDR3 is 14 amino acids. Germline V gene sequence: CDR1 DFQATT, CDR2 SNEGSKA (reference sequence). CDR3 residues: CSAGAMGGNYEQYV. In DNA, the CDR3 is TGCAGTGCTGGGGCCATGGGCGGAAACTACGAGCAGTACGTC.

For the CDR3, the DNA is TGTGCCAGCAGCTCTATCGGACTAGCGGGCGGGTCGTCGGCCGGGGAGCTGTTTTTT. Amino acids: CASSSIGLAGGSSAGELFF. The chain is built from TRBV3-1 and TRBJ2-2; 11 bases map to TRBD2. The J segment lost 6 bases and the V segment lost 5 bases, leaving 17 bases of the junction unmatched. The CDR3 runs 19 residues. Per germline, CDR1 LGHDT and CDR2 YNNKEL (reference sequence). The variable domain in full, completed from reference TRBV3-1 and TRBJ2-2, reads DTAVSQTPKYLVTQMGNDKSIKCEQNLGHDTMYWYKQDSKKFLKIMFSYNNKELIINETVPNRFSPKSPDKAHLNLHINSLELGDSAVYFCASSSIGLAGGSSAGELFFGEGSRLTVL.

This clonotype was observed a few times. V is TRBV24-1 and J is TRBJ2-1; the match to TRBD2 covers 14 bases. This CDR3 contains 16 residues. Losses at the gene ends were 4 bases for V and 8 bases for J; bases not matched to a gene: 6. Germline assignment: CDR1 KGHDR and CDR2 SFDVKD. This CDR3 is CATSDPGTSGSDEQFF. The CDR3 DNA follows: TGTGCCACCAGTGACCCAGGGACTAGCGGGAGTGATGAGCAGTTCTTC.

This clonotype was picked up a small number of times. J is TRBJ2-2 and V is TRBV6-1; a possible D gene is TRBD1 (6 bases). With 10 bases removed from V and 0 bases from J, the gap between germline ends came to 12 bases. Germline V lookup: CDR1 MNHNS, CDR2 SASEGT. The CDR3 consists of 14 residues. The CDR3 protein is CATQQGSNTGELFF. CDR3 nucleotide sequence: TGTGCCACCCAACAGGGATCGAACACCGGGGAGCTGTTTTTT.

J is TRBJ2-1 and V is TRBV5-1; a weak D match, TRBD1 (5 bases). The length of the CDR3 is 14 residues. The V end was cut by 2 bases, the J end by 5 bases, with 11 bases between. Germline V gene lookup returns CDR1 SGHRS and CDR2 YFSETQ. CDR3 in DNA: TGCGCCAGCAGCTTCTTCGCAGGGAACAATGAGCAGTTCTTC. It yields the protein CASSFFAGNNEQFF.

This clonotype has ten or more counts. This chain links TRBV10-3 with TRBJ1-6, with TRBD1 matching 7 bases. Trimming at V came to 3 bases and at J to 0 bases, leaving 5 bases not matched to a gene. The germline CDR1 and CDR2 sequences are ENHRY and SYGVKD. There are 17 residues in the CDR3. The CDR3 region has the DNA TGTGCCATCAGTGAAACGACAGGGAGCTCCTATAATTCACCCCTCCACTTT. Its translation: CAISETTGSSYNSPLHF.

The V gene is TRBV2, the J gene TRBJ2-5; 11 bases map to TRBD2. The germline CDR1 and CDR2 sequences are SNHLY and FYNNEI. The CDR3 consists of 18 residues. Trimming cost V 10 bases and J 1 base; bases outside gene matches: 17. In DNA, the CDR3 is TGTGCCATCTGTTTACGCCTAGCGGGAGGCCGGGGCCAAGAGACCCAGTACTTC. Protein sequence: CAICLRLAGGRGQETQYF.

This clonotype has more than one count but fewer than ten. The chain uses TRBV5-1 and TRBJ2-1, with 9 positions matching TRBD2. V was pared by 0 bases and J by 5 bases, with 6 bases of the junction left unmatched. Germline V CDR1 and CDR2: SGHRS, YFSETQ. This CDR3 has 16 residues. This chain's CDR3 is CASSLAPGLADNEQFF. CDR3 DNA: TGCGCCAGCAGCTTGGCCCCGGGACTAGCCGACAATGAGCAGTTCTTC.

This clonotype has only a few counts. This chain uses TRBV4-2 with TRBJ2-1; no definite D call. The CDR3 runs to 13 residues. The germline V gene encodes CDR1 LGHNA and CDR2 YNFKEQ. With 1 base removed from V and 4 bases from J, the gap between germline ends came to 5 bases. The CDR3 DNA is TGTGCCAGCAGCCAAGGGTGGTACAATGAGCAGTTCTTC. As protein: CASSQGWYNEQFF.

The sample holds a few counts of this clonotype. The V gene is TRBV5-1, the J gene TRBJ2-5; 8 positions match TRBD1. Germline V gene data show CDR1 as SGHRS and CDR2 as YFSETQ. This CDR3 has 17 residues. J lost 1 base, V lost 4 bases, and 12 bases had no gene match. The CDR3 bases are TGCGCCAGCAGCCACCCAAGGGGACAGGCACGCCAAGAGACCCAGTACTTC. Translation: CASSHPRGQARQETQYF.

This clonotype was seen a handful of times. The chain couples TRBV12-3 or TRBV12-4 to TRBJ2-1; 9 bases map to TRBD2. Germline trimming cut 3 bases from V and 7 bases from J; bases unmatched to any gene: 10. The CDR3 consists of 16 residues. The CDR3, as DNA: TGTGCCAGCAGTTTCCGGACTAGCGTTCCCGGGAATGAGCAGTTCTTC. Encoded protein: CASSFRTSVPGNEQFF.